The 13 T cell receptor beta chains given below trace back to one sample, sequenced in a study of blood T cell repertoires in COVID-19. Assay: immunoSEQ multiplex PCR; the TCRdb copy retains only in-frame clones and omits some. This sample has roughly 92,000 clones, with roughly 84% found just once. Sequencing was done on a sample of peripheral blood. The receptors were sampled from a woman of 80 years or more with acute or convalescent COVID-19.

CDR3 DNA: TGTGCCAGCAGCCAAGATACAGCTAGCAATCAGCCCCAGCATTTT. This gives the protein CASSQDTASNQPQHF. The rearrangement uses TRBV3-1 (or the pseudogene TRBV3-2) and TRBJ1-5; D unresolved. The ends were cut back, 0 bases at V and 0 bases at J, with 6 bases in the middle. The CDR3 is made up of 15 amino acids. CDR1 and CDR2 (germline): LGHDT, YNNKEL (reference sequence).

V gene TRBV28 combines with J gene TRBJ2-7; TRBD2 is a possible D gene (7 bases). The CDR3 runs to 13 residues. CDR1 MDHEN and CDR2 SYDVKM come from the germline V gene. The V gene lost 7 bases and the J gene lost 2 bases, with 12 bases spanning the gap. The CDR3 spells CASKGGAPYEQYF. Here the CDR3 DNA reads TGTGCCAGCAAAGGGGGGGCCCCCTACGAGCAGTACTTC.

The chain has TRBV7-3 and TRBJ2-1; TRBD2 aligns across 8 bases. This CDR3 is built from 15 residues. Germline V gives CDR1 SGHTA, CDR2 FQGTGA. V dropped 5 bases and J dropped 5; count of bases not matched to a gene: 8. This CDR3 reads CASSRGAGLDNEQFF. CDR3 DNA sequence: TGTGCCAGCAGCCGTGGAGCGGGACTAGACAATGAGCAGTTCTTC. Full variable domain (outside the CDR3, taken from reference TRBV7-3 and TRBJ2-1): GAGVSQTPSNKVTEKGKYVELRCDPISGHTALYWYRQSLGQGPEFLIYFQGTGAADDSGLPNDRFFAVRPEGSVSTLKIQRTERGDSAVYLCASSRGAGLDNEQFFGPGTRLTVL.

The chain has TRBV5-4 and TRBJ2-2; TRBD2 is a possible D gene (6 bases). Between the trimmed V and J ends, which lost 0 bases and 7 bases, there was a span of 10 bases. CDR3 length: 14 residues. Germline V gives CDR1 SGHNT, CDR2 YYREEE (reference sequence). The CDR3 nucleotides are TGTGCCAGCAGCTTGGACCTGGAGGGCGGGGAGCTGTTTTTT. It is translated as CASSLDLEGGELFF.

This clone came up a few times. The V gene is TRBV11-2, the J gene TRBJ2-7; no definite D call. CDR3 size: 14 residues. Germline V gives CDR1 SGHAT, CDR2 FQNNGV. The ends were cut back, 0 bases at V and 6 bases at J, with 12 bases in the middle. The CDR3, as DNA: TGTGCCAGCAGCTTAGAAGCGTTCAGAGGCGAGCAGTACTTC. Protein sequence: CASSLEAFRGEQYF.

This chain connects TRBV5-1 to TRBJ2-5; 9 nucleotides align to TRBD1. Germline assignment: CDR1 SGHRS and CDR2 YFSETQ. CDR3 length: 14 residues. V shed 4 bases, J shed 3 bases, and the junction held 4 bases outside the gene matches. The CDR3, as DNA: TGCGCCAGCAGCAGAACAGGGGGCGAAGAGACCCAGTACTTC. This encodes CASSRTGGEETQYF.

CDR3 coding DNA: TGTGCCAGCCGACCCGGGACAGGGGGTTGGTATGGCTACACCTTC. As protein: CASRPGTGGWYGYTF. V and J are TRBV7-9 and TRBJ1-2; 11 bases line up with TRBD1. The CDR3 runs to 15 residues. Germline CDR1 SEHNR, CDR2 FQNEAQ (reference sequence). The V gene end was trimmed by 8 bases and the J gene end by 5 bases; junction bases not matched to a gene: 10.

This clone is a singleton in its sample. The chain uses TRBV5-4 and TRBJ1-1; weak D call: TRBD1 (5 bases). With 2 bases removed from V and 3 bases from J, the gap between germline ends came to 11 bases. The CDR3 length is 14 residues. Germline lookup yields CDR1 SGHNT and CDR2 YYREEE (reference sequence). The CDR3 reads CASSFGAWDTEAFF. The CDR3 bases are TGTGCCAGCAGCTTTGGGGCTTGGGACACTGAAGCTTTCTTT. The whole variable domain, remainder taken from reference TRBV5-4 and TRBJ1-1, is ETGVTQSPTHLIKTRGQQVTLRCSSQSGHNTVSWYQQALGQGPQFIFQYYREEENGRGNFPPRFSGLQFPNYSSELNVNALELDDSALYLCASSFGAWDTEAFFGQGTRLTVV.

The genes are TRBV3-1 (or the pseudogene TRBV3-2) and TRBJ1-3, with D unclear. Between the trimmed V and J ends, which lost 4 bases and 6 bases, there was a span of 16 bases. The germline V gene encodes CDR1 LGHDT and CDR2 YNNKEL (reference sequence). This CDR3 spans 15 amino acids. The CDR3 DNA is TGTGCCAGCAGCCCGTTGGCGGGGTGGGAAAACACCATATATTTT. Its translation is CASSPLAGWENTIYF.

This chain joins TRBV5-8 and TRBJ1-5; possible D gene TRBD1, 6 bases. This CDR3 has 15 residues. V dropped 6 bases and J dropped 0 bases, with 13 bases sitting between them. Per germline, CDR1 SGHTS and CDR2 YDEGEE. This CDR3 is CASNLGQTSNQPQHF. The CDR3 DNA sequence: TGTGCCAGCAACCTGGGACAAACTAGCAATCAGCCCCAGCATTTT.

This sequence joins TRBV4-1 and TRBJ1-4; 8 nucleotides agree with TRBD1. After removal of 5 bases from V and 0 bases from J, the junction contained 8 bases not matched to a gene. Germline V lookup: CDR1 MGHRA, CDR2 YSYEKL. The CDR3 sequence is 17 residues long. The CDR3 region has the DNA TGCGCCAGCAGCTACCGACAGGGGCGCTCAACTAATGAAAAACTGTTTTTT. Translated, it gives CASSYRQGRSTNEKLFF.

The rearrangement links TRBV27 to TRBJ2-1, with 8 bases aligning to TRBD2. Germline lookup yields CDR1 MNHEY and CDR2 SMNVEV (reference sequence). The CDR3 extends over 18 amino acids. V gave up 5 bases and J gave up 6 bases; unmatched junction bases: 18. The CDR3 loop is CASSPRGGGAGVGNEQFF. The CDR3 bases are TGTGCCAGCAGTCCGCGCGGAGGAGGAGCGGGAGTAGGCAATGAGCAGTTCTTC.

The V gene is TRBV6-5, the J gene TRBJ2-7; a weak D match, TRBD1 (5 bases). V was cut by 3 bases and J by 5 bases, with 11 bases left in between. The CDR3 covers 13 residues. Germline CDR1 MNHEY, CDR2 SVGAGI. CDR3 region: CASSYGAGNEQYF. The DNA of the CDR3 is TGTGCCAGCAGTTATGGGGCCGGCAACGAGCAGTACTTC.